The 10 T cell receptor beta chains below were found in one sample sequenced in a study of shared clonotypes between healthy human individuals. Produced via immunoSEQ multiplex PCR; TCRdb's table is partial and in-frame only. The data show over 2 million clones, 85% to 95% seen once. Specimen: naive CD4+ T cells from PBMCs. Documented subset: CD45RA+ positively selected. The receptors here all came from a man aged 18 to 29 in good health. Some clones in this sample may be carry-over from other donors' samples.

To note about this clone: One end of the junction is discordant with germline, which a read error may explain. The V call is TRBV5-1, the J call TRBJ2-5; D might be TRBD1 (5 bases). Germline CDR1 reads SGHRS; CDR2 reads YFSETQ. This CDR3 contains 15 residues. The CDR3 bases are TGCGCCAGCGGCTTTTGGGCAGGGATCCAAGAGACCCAGTACTTC. Translating gives CASGFWAGIQETQYF.

Details on this clone: This sample also contains other DNA sequences that code for the same CDR3. V is TRBV7-6 and J is TRBJ2-2, with D possibly TRBD2 on 5 matching bases. The CDR3 is made up of 14 amino acids. The ends were cut back, 5 bases at V and 7 bases at J, with 14 bases in the middle. CDR1 and CDR2 from the germline V gene are SGHVS and FNYEAQ. CDR3 DNA sequence: TGTGCCAGCAGCCCGGAAGGTGCGGGCGGGGAGCTGTTTTTT. Translated: CASSPEGAGGELFF.

Comment on this clone: This same CDR3 is encoded by further DNA sequences in the sample. The genes are TRBV7-2 and TRBJ1-2; tentative D call: TRBD1 (6 bases). CDR1 and CDR2 (germline): SGHTA, FQGNSA. This CDR3 has 14 amino acids. With 1 base removed from V and 4 bases from J, the gap between germline ends came to 10 bases. The DNA for the CDR3 is TGTGCCAGCAGCTTAGGCAGGGGTGGCTATGGCTACACCTTC. This codes for CASSLGRGGYGYTF.

The genes are TRBV28 and TRBJ2-2; D is possibly TRBD1 (5 bases). Per germline, CDR1 MDHEN and CDR2 SYDVKM. This CDR3 has 11 residues. V lost 5 bases, J lost 7 bases, and 5 bases lay in between. The CDR3 region has the DNA TGTGCCAGCAGTGACAGCGGGGAGCTGTTTTTT. It specifies CASSDSGELFF.

The chain has TRBV5-5 and TRBJ2-5, with 15 bases that match TRBD2. Germline CDR1 and CDR2: SGHKS and YYEKEE (reference sequence). The V segment lost 1 base and the J segment 4 bases; nucleotides outside the gene matches: 8. CDR3 length equals 18 residues. CDR3 loop: CASSLRTSGRAWTETQYF. CDR3 sequence (DNA): TGTGCCAGCAGCTTGAGGACTAGCGGGAGGGCCTGGACAGAGACCCAGTACTTC.

This clone occurred once. Other DNA sequences within the sample encode an identical CDR3. The chain combines TRBV27 with TRBJ2-7; D is perhaps TRBD2 (7 bases). Germline loops: CDR1 MNHEY, CDR2 SMNVEV (reference sequence). Trimming removed 5 bases at V and 0 bases at J, with 8 bases between. CDR3 length equals 13 residues. The chain's CDR3 is CASSRGGSYEQYF. CDR3 coding DNA: TGTGCCAGCAGTAGGGGGGGCTCCTACGAGCAGTACTTC.

This clone showed up just once. In DNA, the CDR3 is TGCGCCAGCAGCTTGGCCGCGTTGGGGGGTTCTTACGAGCAGTACTTC. As protein: CASSLAALGGSYEQYF. The chain joins TRBV5-1 to TRBJ2-7, with D possibly TRBD2 on 6 matching bases. V was pared by 0 bases and J by 4 bases, with 17 bases between. The CDR3 has 16 amino acids. CDR1 and CDR2 from the germline V gene are SGHRS and YFSETQ.

In regard to this clone: This sample also contains other DNA sequences that code for the same CDR3. This chain uses TRBV6-5 with TRBJ2-7, with 10 bases matching TRBD1. Germline V gene lookup returns CDR1 MNHEY and CDR2 SVGAGI. The CDR3 is 15 amino acids. V shed 2 bases and J 0 bases; nucleotides not matched to a gene: 1. Here the CDR3 reads CASSYRDRGSYEQYF. CDR3 coding DNA: TGTGCCAGCAGTTACCGGGACAGGGGCTCCTACGAGCAGTACTTC.

This chain uses TRBV29-1 with TRBJ2-4, with 10 bases fitting TRBD2. The CDR3 has 19 amino acids. V lost 1 base and J lost 2; bases outside the gene matches: 14. Germline CDR1 is SQVTM and CDR2 is ANQGSEA. The CDR3 sequence is CSVEGGLAGVGSTKNIQYF. The CDR3 DNA reads TGCAGCGTTGAAGGGGGGCTAGCGGGAGTTGGGAGTACCAAAAACATTCAGTACTTC. The full variable domain, completed using reference TRBV29-1 and TRBJ2-4, is SAVISQKPSRDICQRGTSLTIQCQVDSQVTMMFWYRQQPGQSLTLIATANQGSEATYESGFVIDKFPISRPNLTFSTLTVSNMSPEDSSIYLCSVEGGLAGVGSTKNIQYFGAGTRLSVL.

Worth noting for this clone: The sample contains more than one DNA sequence encoding this CDR3. V and J are TRBV5-1 and TRBJ2-3, with 9 bases lining up with TRBD2. The V gene end was trimmed by 0 bases and the J gene end by 1 base; junction bases not matched to a gene: 3. There are 16 residues in the CDR3. The germline gives CDR1 SGHRS, CDR2 YFSETQ. The chain's CDR3 is CASSLVSSGGTDTQYF. CDR3 sequence (DNA): TGCGCCAGCAGCTTGGTGTCTAGCGGGGGCACAGATACGCAGTATTTT.